What follows describes a single TCR beta chain. Its antigen remains unknown. The same CDR3 arises from other DNA sequences in this sample as well. The data derive from a study of OX40 agonist ivuxolimab in advanced cancers. Background on the study: Dose-escalation patients' cancers were hepatocellular carcinoma, melanoma, renal cell or head and neck cancer.

Study observations and caveats: Antigen targets of the expanded peripheral T cells went undetermined. Averaging showed that CD8+ T cells had more expanded clones than CD4+ did.

Anyone with autoimmune disease history or systemic immunosuppression was excluded. Profiling relied on immunoSEQ multiplex PCR, and the TCRdb table lists in-frame clones only, not all of them. The sample gives under 40,000 clones, over 85% of which show up once; roughly 25% is in the top ten. This CDR3 is built from 15 residues. After removal of 0 bases from V and 0 bases from J, the junction contained 1 base not matched to a gene. CDR1 is SGDLS and CDR2 is YYNGEE in the germline V gene. Here the sequenced sample was CD4+ or CD8+ T cells sorted from blood, taken in a trial of the OX40 agonist ivuxolimab. The rearrangement joins TRBV9 to TRBJ2-7; 9 nucleotides line up with TRBD2. This receptor was identified in an adult with an advanced solid tumor such as melanoma, head and neck, liver or kidney cancer. Here the CDR3 DNA reads TGTGCCAGCAGCGTAGGACTAGCGGACTCCTACGAGCAGTACTTC. It translates to CASSVGLADSYEQYF.